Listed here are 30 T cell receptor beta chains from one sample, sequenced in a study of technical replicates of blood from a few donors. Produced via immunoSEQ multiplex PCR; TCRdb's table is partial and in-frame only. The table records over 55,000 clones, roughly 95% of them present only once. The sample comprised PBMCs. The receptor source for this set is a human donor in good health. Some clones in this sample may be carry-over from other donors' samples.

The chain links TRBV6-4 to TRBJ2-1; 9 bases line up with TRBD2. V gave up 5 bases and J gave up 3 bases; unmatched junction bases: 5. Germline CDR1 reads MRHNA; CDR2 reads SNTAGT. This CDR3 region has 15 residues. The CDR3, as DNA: TGTGCCAGCAGTAATAGCGGGGGAGACTACAATGAGCAGTTCTTC. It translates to CASSNSGGDYNEQFF.

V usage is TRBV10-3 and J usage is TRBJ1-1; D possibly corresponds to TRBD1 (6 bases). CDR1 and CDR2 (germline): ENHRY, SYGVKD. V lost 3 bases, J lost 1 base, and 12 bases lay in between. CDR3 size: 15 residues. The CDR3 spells CAISDYDRTNTEAFF. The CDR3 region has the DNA TGTGCCATCAGTGACTACGACAGGACGAACACTGAAGCTTTCTTT.

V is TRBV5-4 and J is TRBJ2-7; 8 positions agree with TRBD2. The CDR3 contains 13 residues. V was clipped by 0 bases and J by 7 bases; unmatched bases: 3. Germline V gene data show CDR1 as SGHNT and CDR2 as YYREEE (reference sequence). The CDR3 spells CASSLDSGGEQYF. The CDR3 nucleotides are TGTGCCAGCAGCTTGGATTCGGGAGGGGAGCAGTACTTC.

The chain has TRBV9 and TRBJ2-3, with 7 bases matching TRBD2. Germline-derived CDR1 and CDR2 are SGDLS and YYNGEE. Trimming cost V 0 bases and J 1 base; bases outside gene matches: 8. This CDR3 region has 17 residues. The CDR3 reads CASSVVPSGIRTDTQYF. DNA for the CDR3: TGTGCCAGCAGCGTAGTTCCTAGCGGAATCCGCACAGATACGCAGTATTTT.

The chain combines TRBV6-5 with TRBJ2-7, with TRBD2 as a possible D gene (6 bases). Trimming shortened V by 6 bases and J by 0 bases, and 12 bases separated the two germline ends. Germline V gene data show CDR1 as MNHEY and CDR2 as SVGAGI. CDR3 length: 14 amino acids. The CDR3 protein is CASRRDLSSYEQYF. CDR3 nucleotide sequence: TGTGCCAGCAGAAGGGACTTAAGCTCCTACGAGCAGTACTTC.

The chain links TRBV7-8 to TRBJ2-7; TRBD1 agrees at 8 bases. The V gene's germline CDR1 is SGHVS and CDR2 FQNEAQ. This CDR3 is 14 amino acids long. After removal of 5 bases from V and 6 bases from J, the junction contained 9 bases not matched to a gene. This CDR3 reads CASSLGQGQGEQYF. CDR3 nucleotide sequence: TGTGCCAGCAGCCTCGGACAGGGTCAGGGCGAGCAGTACTTC.

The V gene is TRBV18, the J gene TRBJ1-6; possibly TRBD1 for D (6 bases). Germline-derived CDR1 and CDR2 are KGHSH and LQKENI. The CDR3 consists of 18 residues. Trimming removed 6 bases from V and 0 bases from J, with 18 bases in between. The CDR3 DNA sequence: TGTGCCAGCTCGTCGACAGGCCCTCAGAGCTCCTATAATTCACCCCTCCACTTT. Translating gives CASSSTGPQSSYNSPLHF.

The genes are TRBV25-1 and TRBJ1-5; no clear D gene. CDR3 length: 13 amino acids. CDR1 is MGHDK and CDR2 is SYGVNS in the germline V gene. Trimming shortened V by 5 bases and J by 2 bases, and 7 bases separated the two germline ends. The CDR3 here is CASSLSGNQPQHF. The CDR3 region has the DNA TGTGCCAGCAGTTTGAGCGGCAATCAGCCCCAGCATTTT.

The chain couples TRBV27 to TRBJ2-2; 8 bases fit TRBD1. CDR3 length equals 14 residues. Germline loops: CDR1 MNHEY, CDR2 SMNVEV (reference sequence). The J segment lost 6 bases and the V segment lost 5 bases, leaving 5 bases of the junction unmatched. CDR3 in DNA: TGTGCCAGCAGTCGTACAGGGGGATCCGGGGAGCTGTTTTTT. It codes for CASSRTGGSGELFF.

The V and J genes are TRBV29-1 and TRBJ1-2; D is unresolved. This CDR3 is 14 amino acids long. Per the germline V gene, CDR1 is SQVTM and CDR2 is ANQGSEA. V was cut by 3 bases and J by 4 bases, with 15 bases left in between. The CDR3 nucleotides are TGCAGCGTTGAGAAAGGGAATGGACTCTATGGCTACACCTTC. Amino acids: CSVEKGNGLYGYTF.

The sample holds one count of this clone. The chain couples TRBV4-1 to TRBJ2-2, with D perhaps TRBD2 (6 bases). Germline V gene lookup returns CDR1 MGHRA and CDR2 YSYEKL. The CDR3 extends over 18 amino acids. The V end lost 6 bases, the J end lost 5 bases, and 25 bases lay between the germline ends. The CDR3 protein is CASSHSVLRGTRTGELFF. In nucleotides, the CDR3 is TGCGCCAGCAGTCATTCCGTTTTGCGGGGTACAAGGACCGGGGAGCTGTTTTTT.

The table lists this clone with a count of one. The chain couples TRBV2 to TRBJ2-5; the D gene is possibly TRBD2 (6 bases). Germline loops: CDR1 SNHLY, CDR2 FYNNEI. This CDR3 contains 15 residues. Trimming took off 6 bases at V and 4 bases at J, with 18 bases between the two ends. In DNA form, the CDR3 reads TGTGCCAGCAGGGGCCCCCTGCGGGAAGGAGAGACCCAGTACTTC. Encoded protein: CASRGPLREGETQYF.

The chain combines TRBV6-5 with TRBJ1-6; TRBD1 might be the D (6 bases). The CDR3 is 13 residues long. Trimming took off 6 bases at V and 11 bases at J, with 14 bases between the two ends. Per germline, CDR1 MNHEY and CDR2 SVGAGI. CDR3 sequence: CASRETGNAPLHF. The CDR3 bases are TGTGCCAGCAGAGAAACAGGGAACGCACCCCTCCACTTT.

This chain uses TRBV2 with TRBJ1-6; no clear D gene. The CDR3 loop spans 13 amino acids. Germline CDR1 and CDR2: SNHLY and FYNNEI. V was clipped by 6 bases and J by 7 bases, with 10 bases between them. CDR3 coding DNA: TGTGCCAGCAGCAAGCAACAGAATTCACCCCTCCACTTT. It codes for CASSKQQNSPLHF.

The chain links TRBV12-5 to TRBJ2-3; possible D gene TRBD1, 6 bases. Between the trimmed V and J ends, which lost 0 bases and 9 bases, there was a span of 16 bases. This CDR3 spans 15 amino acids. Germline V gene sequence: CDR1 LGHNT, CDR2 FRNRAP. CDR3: CASGLVLVDSLTQYF. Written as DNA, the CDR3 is TGTGCTAGTGGTTTGGTACTAGTGGACAGCCTCACGCAGTATTTT.

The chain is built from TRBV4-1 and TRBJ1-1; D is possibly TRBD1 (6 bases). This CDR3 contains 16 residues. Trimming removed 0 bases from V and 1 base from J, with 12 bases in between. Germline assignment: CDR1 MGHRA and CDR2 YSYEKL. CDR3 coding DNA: TGCGCCAGCAGCCAAGATCGGGACAATTCGAACACTGAAGCTTTCTTT. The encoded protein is CASSQDRDNSNTEAFF.

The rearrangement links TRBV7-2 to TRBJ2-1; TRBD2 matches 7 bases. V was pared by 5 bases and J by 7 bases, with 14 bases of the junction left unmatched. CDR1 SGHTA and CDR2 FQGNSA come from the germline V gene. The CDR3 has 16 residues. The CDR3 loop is CASSPPAGYMGNEQFF. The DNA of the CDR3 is TGTGCCAGCAGCCCCCCAGCGGGATACATGGGGAATGAGCAGTTCTTC.

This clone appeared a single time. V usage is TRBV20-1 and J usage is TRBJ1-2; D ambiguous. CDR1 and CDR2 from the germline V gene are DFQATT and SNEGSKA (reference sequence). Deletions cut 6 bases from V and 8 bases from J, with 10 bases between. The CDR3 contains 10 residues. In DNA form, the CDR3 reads TGCAGTGCCCCTGATCGGGGCTACACCTTC. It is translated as CSAPDRGYTF.

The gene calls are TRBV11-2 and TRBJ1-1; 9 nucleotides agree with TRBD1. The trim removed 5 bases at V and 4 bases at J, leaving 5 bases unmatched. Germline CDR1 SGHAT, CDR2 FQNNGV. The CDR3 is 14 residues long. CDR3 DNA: TGTGCCAGCAGCCCACAGGGGGCGAGCACTGAAGCTTTCTTT. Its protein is CASSPQGASTEAFF.

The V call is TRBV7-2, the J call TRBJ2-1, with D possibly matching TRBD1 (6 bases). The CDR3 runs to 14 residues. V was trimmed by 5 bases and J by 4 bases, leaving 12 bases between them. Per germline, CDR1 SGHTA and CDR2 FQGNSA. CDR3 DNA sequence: TGTGCCAGCAGCCAAAACAGGGTTTACAATGAGCAGTTCTTC. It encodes CASSQNRVYNEQFF. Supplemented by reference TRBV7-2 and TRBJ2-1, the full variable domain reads GAGVSQSPSNKVTEKGKDVELRCDPISGHTALYWYRQSLGQGLEFLIYFQGNSAPDKSGLPSDRFSAERTGGSVSTLTIQRTQQEDSAVYLCASSQNRVYNEQFFGPGTRLTVL.

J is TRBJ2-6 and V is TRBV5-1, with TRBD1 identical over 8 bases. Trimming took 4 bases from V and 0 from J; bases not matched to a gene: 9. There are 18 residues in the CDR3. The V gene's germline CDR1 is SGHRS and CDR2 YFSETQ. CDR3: CASSQGQGVLSGANVLTF. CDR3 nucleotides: TGCGCCAGCAGCCAAGGACAGGGAGTTCTCTCTGGGGCCAACGTCCTGACTTTC. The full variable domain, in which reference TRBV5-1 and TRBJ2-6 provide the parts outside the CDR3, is KAGVTQTPRYLIKTRGQQVTLSCSPISGHRSVSWYQQTPGQGLQFLFEYFSETQRNKGNFPGRFSGRQFSNSRSEMNVSTLELGDSALYLCASSQGQGVLSGANVLTFGAGSRLTVL.

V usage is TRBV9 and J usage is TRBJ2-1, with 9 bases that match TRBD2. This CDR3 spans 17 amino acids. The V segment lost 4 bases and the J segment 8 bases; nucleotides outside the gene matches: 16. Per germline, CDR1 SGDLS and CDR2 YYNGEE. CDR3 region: CASSQRAVSGSTDEQFF. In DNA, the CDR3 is TGTGCCAGCAGCCAGAGGGCGGTTAGCGGGAGCACTGATGAGCAGTTCTTC.

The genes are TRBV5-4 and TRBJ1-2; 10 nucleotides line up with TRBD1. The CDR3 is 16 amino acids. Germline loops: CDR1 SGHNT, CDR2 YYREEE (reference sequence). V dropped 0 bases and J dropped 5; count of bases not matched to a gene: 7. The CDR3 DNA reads TGTGCCAGCAGCTTGGCCCCGGGACAGGGGACGTATGGCTACACCTTC. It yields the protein CASSLAPGQGTYGYTF.

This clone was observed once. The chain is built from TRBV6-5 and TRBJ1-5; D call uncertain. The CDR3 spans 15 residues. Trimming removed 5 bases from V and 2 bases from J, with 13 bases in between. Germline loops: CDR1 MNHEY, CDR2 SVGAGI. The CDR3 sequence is CASSQLGVGNQPQHF. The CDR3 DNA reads TGTGCCAGCAGTCAATTGGGAGTGGGCAATCAGCCCCAGCATTTT.

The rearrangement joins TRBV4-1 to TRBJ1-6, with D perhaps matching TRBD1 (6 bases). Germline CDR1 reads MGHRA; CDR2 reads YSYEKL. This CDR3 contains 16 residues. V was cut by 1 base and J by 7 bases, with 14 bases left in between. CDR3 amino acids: CASSQAPRTVNSPLHF. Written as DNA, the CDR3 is TGCGCCAGCAGCCAAGCCCCCCGGACAGTGAATTCACCCCTCCACTTT.

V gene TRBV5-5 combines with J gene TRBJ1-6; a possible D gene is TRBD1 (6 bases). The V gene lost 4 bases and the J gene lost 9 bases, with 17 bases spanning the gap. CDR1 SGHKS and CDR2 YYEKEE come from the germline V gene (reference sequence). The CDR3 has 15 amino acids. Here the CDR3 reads CASSQQLAGASPLHF. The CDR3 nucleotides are TGTGCCAGCAGCCAACAGCTTGCGGGGGCTTCACCCCTCCACTTT.

Here the CDR3 reads CASSRGTGELFF. Here the CDR3 DNA reads TGTGCCAGCAGCCGGGGTACCGGGGAGCTGTTTTTT. The chain employs TRBV2 and TRBJ2-2; TRBD2 might be the D (5 bases). The CDR3 is 12 residues long. Deletions cut 6 bases from V and 5 bases from J, with 7 bases between. Germline V gene sequence: CDR1 SNHLY, CDR2 FYNNEI.

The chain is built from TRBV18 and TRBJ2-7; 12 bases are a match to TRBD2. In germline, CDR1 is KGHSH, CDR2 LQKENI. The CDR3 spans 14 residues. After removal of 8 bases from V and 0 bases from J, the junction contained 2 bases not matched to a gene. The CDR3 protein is CASVTSGGSYEQYF. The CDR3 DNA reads TGTGCCAGCGTGACTAGCGGGGGCTCCTACGAGCAGTACTTC.

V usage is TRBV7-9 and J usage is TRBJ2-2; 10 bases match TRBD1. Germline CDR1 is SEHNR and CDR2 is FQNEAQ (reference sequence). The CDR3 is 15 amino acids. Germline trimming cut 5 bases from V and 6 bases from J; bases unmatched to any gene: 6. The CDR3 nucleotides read TGTGCCAGCAGCGCGGACAGGGGGATATCCGGGGAGCTGTTTTTT. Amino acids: CASSADRGISGELFF.

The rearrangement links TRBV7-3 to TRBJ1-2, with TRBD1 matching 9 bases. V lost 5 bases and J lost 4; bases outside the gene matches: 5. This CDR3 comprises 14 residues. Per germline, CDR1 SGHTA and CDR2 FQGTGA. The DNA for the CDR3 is TGTGCCAGCAGCGTGACAGGGGGAACCTATGGCTACACCTTC. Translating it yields CASSVTGGTYGYTF.